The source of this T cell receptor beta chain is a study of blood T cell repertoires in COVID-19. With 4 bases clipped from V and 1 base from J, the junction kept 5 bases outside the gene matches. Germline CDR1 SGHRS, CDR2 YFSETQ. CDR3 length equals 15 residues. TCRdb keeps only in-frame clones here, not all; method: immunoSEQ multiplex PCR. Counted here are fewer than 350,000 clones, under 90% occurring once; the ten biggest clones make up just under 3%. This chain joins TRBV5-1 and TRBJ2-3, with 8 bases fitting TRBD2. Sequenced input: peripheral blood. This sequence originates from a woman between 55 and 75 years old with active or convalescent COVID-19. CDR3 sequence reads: CASSLLTSGTDTQYF. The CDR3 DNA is TGCGCCAGCAGCCTACTGACTAGCGGCACAGATACGCAGTATTTT. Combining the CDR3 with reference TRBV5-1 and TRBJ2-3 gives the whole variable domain KAGVTQTPRYLIKTRGQQVTLSCSPISGHRSVSWYQQTPGQGLQFLFEYFSETQRNKGNFPGRFSGRQFSNSRSEMNVSTLELGDSALYLCASSLLTSGTDTQYFGPGTRLTVL.